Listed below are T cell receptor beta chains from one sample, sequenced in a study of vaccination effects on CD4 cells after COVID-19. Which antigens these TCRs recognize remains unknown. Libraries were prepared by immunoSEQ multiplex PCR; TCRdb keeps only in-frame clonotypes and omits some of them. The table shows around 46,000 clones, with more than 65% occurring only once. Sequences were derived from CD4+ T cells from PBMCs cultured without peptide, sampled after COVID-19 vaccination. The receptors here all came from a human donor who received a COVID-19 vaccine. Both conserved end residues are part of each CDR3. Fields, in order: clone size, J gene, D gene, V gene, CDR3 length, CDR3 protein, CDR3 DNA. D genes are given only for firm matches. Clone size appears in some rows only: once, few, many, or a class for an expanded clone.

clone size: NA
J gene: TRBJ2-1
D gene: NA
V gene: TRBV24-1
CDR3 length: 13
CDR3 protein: CATSDLLVGEQFF
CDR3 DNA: TGTGCCACCAGTGATTTGCTCGTAGGTGAGCAGTTCTTC

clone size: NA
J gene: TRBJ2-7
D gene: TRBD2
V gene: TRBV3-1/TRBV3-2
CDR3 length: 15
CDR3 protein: CASSLTSGSSYEQYF
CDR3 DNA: TGTGCCAGCAGCCTTACTAGCGGGAGTTCCTACGAGCAGTACTTC

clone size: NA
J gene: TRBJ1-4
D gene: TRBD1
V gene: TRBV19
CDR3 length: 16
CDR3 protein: CASSIGDRGRVEKLFF
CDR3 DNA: TGTGCCAGTAGTATAGGCGACAGGGGAAGGGTCGAAAAACTGTTTTTT

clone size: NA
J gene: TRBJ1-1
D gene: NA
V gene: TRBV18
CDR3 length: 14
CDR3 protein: CASSTGHLNTEAFF
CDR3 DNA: TGTGCCAGCTCAACGGGACATTTGAACACTGAAGCTTTCTTT

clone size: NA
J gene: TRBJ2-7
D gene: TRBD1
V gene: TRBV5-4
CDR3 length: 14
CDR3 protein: CASRFAGGGYEQYF
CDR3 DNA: TGTGCCAGCAGGTTCGCAGGGGGCGGCTACGAGCAGTACTTC

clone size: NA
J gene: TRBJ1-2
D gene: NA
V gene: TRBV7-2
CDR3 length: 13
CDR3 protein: CASTTGTGYGYTF
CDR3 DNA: TGTGCCAGCACCACAGGGACGGGGTATGGCTACACCTTC

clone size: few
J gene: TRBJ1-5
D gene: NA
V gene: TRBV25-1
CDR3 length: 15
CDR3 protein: CASSERFLSNQPQHF
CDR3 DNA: TGTGCCAGCAGTGAACGGTTCTTGAGCAATCAGCCCCAGCATTTT

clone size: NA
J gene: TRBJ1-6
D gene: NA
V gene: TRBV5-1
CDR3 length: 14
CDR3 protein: CASSLIPDNSPLHF
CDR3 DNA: TGCGCCAGCAGCTTGATTCCGGATAATTCACCCCTCCACTTT

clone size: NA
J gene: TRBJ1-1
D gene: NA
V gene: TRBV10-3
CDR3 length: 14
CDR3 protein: CAIRGGFGSVEAFF
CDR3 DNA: TGTGCCATCAGGGGGGGGTTTGGATCGGTTGAAGCTTTCTTT

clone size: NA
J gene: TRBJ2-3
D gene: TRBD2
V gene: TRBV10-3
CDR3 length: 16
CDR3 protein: CAIRESTSGSRDTQYF
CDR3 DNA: TGTGCCATCAGGGAATCTACTAGCGGGAGCAGAGATACGCAGTATTTT

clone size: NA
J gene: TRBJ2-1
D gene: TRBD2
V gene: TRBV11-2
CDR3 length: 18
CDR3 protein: CASSLGKNSLAVYNEQFF
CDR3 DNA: TGTGCCAGCAGCTTAGGAAAAAATAGCCTAGCGGTTTACAATGAGCAGTTCTTC

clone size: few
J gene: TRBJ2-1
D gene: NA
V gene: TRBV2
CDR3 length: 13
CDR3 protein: CASRGGGYNEQFF
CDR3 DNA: TGTGCCAGCAGGGGGGGTGGTTACAATGAGCAGTTCTTC

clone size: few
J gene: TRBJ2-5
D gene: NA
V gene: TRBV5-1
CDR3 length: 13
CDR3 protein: CASSLGNRETQYF
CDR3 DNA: TGCGCCAGCAGCTTGGGAAACCGGGAGACCCAGTACTTC

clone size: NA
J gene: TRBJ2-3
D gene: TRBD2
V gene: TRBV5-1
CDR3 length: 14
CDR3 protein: CASSQAGRLDTQYF
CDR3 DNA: TGCGCCAGCAGTCAAGCGGGGAGGTTGGATACGCAGTATTTT

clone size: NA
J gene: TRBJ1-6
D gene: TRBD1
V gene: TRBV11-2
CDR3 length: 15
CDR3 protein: CASSLYLQGSSPLHF
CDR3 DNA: TGTGCCAGCAGCTTGTATCTACAGGGGAGTTCACCCCTCCACTTT

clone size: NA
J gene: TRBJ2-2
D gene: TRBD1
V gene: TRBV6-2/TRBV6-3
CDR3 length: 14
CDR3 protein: CASSWTGAAGELFF
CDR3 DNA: TGTGCCAGCAGTTGGACAGGGGCTGCCGGGGAGCTGTTTTTT

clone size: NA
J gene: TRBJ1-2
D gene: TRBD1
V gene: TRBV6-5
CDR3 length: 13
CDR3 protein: CASGTGAGHGYTF
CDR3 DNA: TGTGCCAGCGGGACAGGCGCCGGCCATGGCTACACCTTC

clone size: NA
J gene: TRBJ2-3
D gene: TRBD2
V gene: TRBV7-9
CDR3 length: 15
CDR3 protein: CASRPSGSVPDTQYF
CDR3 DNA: TGTGCCAGCAGGCCTAGCGGGAGCGTGCCAGATACGCAGTATTTT

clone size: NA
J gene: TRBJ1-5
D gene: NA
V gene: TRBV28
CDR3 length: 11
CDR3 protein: CASSSGKPQHF
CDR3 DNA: TGTGCCAGCAGTTCGGGGAAGCCCCAGCATTTT

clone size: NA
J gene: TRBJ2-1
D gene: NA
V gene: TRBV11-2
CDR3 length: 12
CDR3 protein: CASSSGGDEQFF
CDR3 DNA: TGTGCCAGCAGCTCAGGGGGGGATGAGCAGTTCTTC

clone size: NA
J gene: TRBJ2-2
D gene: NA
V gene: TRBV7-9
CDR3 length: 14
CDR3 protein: CASSQNSDTGELFF
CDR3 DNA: TGTGCCAGCAGCCAAAATTCCGACACCGGGGAGCTGTTTTTT

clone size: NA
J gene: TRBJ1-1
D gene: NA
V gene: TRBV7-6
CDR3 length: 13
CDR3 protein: CASSKGTSTEAFF
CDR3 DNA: TGTGCCAGCAGTAAAGGGACTTCCACTGAAGCTTTCTTT

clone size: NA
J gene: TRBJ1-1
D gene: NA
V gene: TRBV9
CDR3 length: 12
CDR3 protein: CASSVAETEAFF
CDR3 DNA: TGTGCCAGCAGCGTAGCAGAGACTGAAGCTTTCTTT

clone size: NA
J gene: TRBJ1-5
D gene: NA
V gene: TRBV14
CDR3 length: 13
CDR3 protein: CASSQAGEQPQHF
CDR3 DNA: TGTGCCAGCAGCCAGGCAGGGGAACAGCCCCAGCATTTT

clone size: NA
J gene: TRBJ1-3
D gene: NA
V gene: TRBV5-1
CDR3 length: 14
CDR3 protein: CASRFGGSGNTIYF
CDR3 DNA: TGCGCCAGCAGATTTGGGGGCTCTGGAAACACCATATATTTT

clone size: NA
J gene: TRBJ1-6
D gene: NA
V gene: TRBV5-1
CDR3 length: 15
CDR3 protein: CASSLDRVVNSPLHF
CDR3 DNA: TGCGCCAGCAGCTTGGACAGGGTAGTGAATTCACCCCTCCACTTT

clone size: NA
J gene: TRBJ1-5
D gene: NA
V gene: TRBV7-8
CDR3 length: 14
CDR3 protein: CASSLVSEDQPQHF
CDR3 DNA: TGTGCCAGCAGCTTAGTAAGTGAGGATCAGCCCCAGCATTTT

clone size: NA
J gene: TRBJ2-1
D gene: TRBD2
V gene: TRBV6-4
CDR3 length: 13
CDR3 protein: CASSGTSGNEQFF
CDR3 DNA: TGTGCCAGCAGTGGGACTAGCGGGAATGAGCAGTTCTTC

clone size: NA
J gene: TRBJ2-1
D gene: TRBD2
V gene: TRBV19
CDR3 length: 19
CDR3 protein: CASSTGLAGGLEDYNEQFF
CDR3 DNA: TGTGCCAGTAGTACTGGACTAGCGGGGGGTCTTGAAGACTACAATGAGCAGTTCTTC

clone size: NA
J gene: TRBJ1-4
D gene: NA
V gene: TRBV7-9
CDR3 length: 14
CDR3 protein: CASSQGLLNEKLFF
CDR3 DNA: TGTGCCAGCAGCCAGGGACTGCTTAATGAAAAACTGTTTTTT

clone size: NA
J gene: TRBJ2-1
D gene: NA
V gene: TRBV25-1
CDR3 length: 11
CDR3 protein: CASRSFNEQFF
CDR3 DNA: TGTGCCAGCAGAAGTTTCAATGAGCAGTTCTTC

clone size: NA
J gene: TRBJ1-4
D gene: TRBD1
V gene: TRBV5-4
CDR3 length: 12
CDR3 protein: CASSVDRVGLFF
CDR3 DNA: TGTGCCAGCAGCGTGGACAGGGTAGGACTGTTTTTT

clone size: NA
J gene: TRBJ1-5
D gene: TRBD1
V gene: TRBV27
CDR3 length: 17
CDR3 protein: CASSLRGRTNSNQPQHF
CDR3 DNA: TGTGCCAGCAGTTTAAGGGGGCGGACGAATAGCAATCAGCCCCAGCATTTT

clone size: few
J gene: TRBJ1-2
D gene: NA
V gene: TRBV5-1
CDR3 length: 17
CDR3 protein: CASSPGHGTTDARGYTF
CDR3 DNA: TGCGCCAGCAGCCCAGGACATGGCACCACAGACGCACGAGGCTACACCTTC

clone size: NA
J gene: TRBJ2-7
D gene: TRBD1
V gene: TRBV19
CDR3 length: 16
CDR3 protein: CASTTYPGQGRSEQYF
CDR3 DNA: TGTGCCAGTACAACATATCCGGGACAGGGTAGGTCCGAGCAGTACTTC

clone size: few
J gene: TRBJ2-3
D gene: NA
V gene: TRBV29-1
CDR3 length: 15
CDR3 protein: CSVSTGDSLTDTQYF
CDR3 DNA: TGCAGCGTTTCTACGGGGGACAGCCTCACAGATACGCAGTATTTT

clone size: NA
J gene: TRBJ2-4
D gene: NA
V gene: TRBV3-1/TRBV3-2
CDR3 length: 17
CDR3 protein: CASSQGGSAMTKNIQYF
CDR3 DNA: TGTGCCAGCAGCCAAGGGGGATCGGCAATGACCAAAAACATTCAGTACTTC

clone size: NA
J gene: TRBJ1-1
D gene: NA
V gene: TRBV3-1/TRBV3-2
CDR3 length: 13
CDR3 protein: CASSQGWNTEAFF
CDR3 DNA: TGTGCCAGCAGCCAGGGTTGGAACACTGAAGCTTTCTTT

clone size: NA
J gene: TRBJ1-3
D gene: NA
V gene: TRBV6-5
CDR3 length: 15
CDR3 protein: CASSYGPSSGNTIYF
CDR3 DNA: TGTGCCAGCAGTTACGGCCCCAGCTCTGGAAACACCATATATTTT